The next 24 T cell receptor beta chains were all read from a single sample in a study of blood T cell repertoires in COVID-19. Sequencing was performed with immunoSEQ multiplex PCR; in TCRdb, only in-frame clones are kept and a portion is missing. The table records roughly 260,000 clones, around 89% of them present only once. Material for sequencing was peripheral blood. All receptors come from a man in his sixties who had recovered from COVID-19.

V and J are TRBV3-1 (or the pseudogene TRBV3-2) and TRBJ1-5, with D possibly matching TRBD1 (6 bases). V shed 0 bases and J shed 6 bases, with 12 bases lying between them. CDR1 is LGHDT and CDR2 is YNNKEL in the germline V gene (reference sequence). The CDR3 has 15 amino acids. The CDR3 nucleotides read TGTGCCAGCAGCCAAGACAGGGGTGAAAGTCAGCCCCAGCATTTT. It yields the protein CASSQDRGESQPQHF.

CDR3: CASSESALGHSYEQYF. In DNA, the CDR3 is TGTGCCAGCAGTGAGTCGGCCCTAGGACACTCCTACGAGCAGTACTTC. V is TRBV6-1 and J is TRBJ2-7; D might be TRBD1 (5 bases). The V and J ends lost 3 bases and 0 bases respectively, with 15 bases between them. Looked up from germline, CDR1 is MNHNS and CDR2 is SASEGT. The CDR3 loop spans 16 amino acids.

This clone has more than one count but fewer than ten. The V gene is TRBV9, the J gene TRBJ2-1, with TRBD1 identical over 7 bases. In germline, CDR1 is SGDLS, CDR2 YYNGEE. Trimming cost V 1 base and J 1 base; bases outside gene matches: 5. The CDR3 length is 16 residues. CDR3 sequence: CASSVYGDSSYNEQFF. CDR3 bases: TGTGCCAGCAGCGTATACGGGGACAGTTCCTACAATGAGCAGTTCTTC.

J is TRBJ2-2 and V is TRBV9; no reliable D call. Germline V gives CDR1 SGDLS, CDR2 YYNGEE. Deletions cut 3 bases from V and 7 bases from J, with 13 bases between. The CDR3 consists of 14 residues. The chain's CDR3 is CASSAGFPVGELFF. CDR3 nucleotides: TGTGCCAGCAGCGCCGGGTTCCCGGTCGGGGAGCTGTTTTTT.

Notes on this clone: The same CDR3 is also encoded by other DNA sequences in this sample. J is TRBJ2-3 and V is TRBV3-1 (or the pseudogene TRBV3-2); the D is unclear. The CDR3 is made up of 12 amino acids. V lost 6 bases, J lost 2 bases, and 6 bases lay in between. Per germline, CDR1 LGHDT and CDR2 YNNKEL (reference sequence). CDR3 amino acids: CASSPSTDTQYF. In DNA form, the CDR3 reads TGTGCCAGCAGTCCTTCCACAGATACGCAGTATTTT.

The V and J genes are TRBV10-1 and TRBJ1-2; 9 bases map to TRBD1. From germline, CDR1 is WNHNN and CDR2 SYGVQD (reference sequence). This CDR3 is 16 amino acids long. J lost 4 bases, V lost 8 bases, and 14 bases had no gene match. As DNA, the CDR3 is TGCGCCAGCTCCGGGACAGGGTTACGGGGGAGCTATGGCTACACCTTC. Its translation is CASSGTGLRGSYGYTF.

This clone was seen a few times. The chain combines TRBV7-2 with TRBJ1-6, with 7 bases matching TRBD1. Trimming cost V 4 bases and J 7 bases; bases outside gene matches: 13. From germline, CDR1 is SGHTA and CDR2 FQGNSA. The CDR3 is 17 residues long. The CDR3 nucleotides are TGTGCCAGCAGCTCTAGCTTAGTCGGGACAGTCAATTCACCCCTCCACTTT. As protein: CASSSSLVGTVNSPLHF. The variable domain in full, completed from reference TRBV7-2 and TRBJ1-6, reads GAGVSQSPSNKVTEKGKDVELRCDPISGHTALYWYRQSLGQGLEFLIYFQGNSAPDKSGLPSDRFSAERTGGSVSTLTIQRTQQEDSAVYLCASSSSLVGTVNSPLHFGNGTRLTVT.

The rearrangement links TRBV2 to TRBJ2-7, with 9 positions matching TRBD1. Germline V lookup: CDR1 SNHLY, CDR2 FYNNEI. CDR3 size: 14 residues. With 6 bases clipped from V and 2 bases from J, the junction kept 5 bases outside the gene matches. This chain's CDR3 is CASSPGTGTYEQYF. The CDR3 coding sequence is TGTGCCAGCAGCCCCGGGACAGGGACCTACGAGCAGTACTTC.

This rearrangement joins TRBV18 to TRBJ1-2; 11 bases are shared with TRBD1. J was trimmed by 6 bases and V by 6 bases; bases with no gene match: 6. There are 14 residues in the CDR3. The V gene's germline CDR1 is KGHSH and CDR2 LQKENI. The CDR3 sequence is CASSGQGANDGYTF. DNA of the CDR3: TGTGCCAGCTCTGGACAGGGGGCGAATGATGGCTACACCTTC.

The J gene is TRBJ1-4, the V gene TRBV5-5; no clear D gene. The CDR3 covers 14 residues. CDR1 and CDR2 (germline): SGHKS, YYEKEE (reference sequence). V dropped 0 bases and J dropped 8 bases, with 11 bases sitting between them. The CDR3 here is CASSLVDFAEKLFF. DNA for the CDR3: TGTGCCAGCAGCTTGGTGGACTTTGCCGAAAAACTGTTTTTT.

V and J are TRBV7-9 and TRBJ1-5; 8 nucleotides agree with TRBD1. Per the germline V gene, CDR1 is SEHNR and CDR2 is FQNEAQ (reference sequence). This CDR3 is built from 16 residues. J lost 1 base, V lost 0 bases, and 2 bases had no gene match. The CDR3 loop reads CASSLAQGASNQPQHF. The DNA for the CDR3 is TGTGCCAGCAGCTTAGCGCAGGGGGCCAGCAATCAGCCCCAGCATTTT.

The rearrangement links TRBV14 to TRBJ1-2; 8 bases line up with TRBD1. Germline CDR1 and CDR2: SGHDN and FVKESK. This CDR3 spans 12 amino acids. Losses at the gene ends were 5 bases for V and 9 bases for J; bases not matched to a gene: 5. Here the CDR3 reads CASSLPGGRYTF. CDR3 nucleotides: TGTGCCAGCAGCTTACCAGGGGGCCGCTACACCTTC.

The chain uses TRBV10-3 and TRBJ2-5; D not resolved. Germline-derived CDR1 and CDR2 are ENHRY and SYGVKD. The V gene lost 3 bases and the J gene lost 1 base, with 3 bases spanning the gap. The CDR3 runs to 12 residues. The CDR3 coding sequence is TGTGCCATCAGTGACCTCCAAGAGACCCAGTACTTC. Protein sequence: CAISDLQETQYF.

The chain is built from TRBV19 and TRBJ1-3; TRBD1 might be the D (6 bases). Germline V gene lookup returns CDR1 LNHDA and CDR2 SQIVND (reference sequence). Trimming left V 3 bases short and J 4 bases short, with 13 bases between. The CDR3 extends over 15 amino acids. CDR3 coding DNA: TGTGCCAGTAGTATGGGCCAAACAGGGGGAAACACCATATATTTT. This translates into CASSMGQTGGNTIYF.

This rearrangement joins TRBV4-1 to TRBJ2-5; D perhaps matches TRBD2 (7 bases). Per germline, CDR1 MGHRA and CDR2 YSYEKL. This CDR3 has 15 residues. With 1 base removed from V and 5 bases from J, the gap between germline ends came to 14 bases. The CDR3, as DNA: TGCGCCAGCAGCCAAGCGGCGGGGGCGACGGAGACCCAGTACTTC. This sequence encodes CASSQAAGATETQYF.

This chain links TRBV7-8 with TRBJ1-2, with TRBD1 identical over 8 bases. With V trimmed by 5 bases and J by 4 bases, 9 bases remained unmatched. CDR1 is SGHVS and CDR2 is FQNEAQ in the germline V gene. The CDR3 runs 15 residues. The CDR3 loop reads CASSLRQGISYGYTF. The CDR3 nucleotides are TGTGCCAGCAGCCTACGACAGGGGATCAGCTATGGCTACACCTTC.

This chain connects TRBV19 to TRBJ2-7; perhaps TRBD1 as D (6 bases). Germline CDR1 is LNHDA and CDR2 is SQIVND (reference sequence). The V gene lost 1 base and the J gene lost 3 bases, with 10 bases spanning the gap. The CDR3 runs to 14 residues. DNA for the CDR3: TGTGCCAGTAGTATAGGTAGGGGGAGCTACGAGCAGTACTTC. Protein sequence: CASSIGRGSYEQYF.

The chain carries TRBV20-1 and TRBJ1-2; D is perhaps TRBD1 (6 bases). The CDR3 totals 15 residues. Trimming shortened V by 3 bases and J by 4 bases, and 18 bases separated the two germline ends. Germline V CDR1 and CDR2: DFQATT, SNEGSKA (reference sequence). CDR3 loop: CSASPIAGDPYGYTF. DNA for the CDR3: TGCAGTGCTAGTCCCATCGCAGGGGATCCCTATGGCTACACCTTC.

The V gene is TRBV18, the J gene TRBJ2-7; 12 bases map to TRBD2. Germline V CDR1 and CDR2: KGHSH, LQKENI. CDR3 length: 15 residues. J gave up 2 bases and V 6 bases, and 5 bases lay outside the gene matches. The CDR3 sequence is CASSQTSGGPYEQYF. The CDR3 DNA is TGTGCCAGCTCCCAGACTAGCGGGGGACCCTACGAGCAGTACTTC.

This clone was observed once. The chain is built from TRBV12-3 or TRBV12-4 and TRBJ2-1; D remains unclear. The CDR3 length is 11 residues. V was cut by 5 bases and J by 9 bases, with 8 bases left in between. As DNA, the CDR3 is TGTGCCAGCAGTCTGAGAGGTGAGCAGTTCTTC. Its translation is CASSLRGEQFF.

DNA for the CDR3: TGTGCCAGCAGCTTACCGAAACCGGGAGGGGAGCAGTACTTC. As protein: CASSLPKPGGEQYF. The V gene is TRBV7-2, the J gene TRBJ2-7, with 8 nucleotides matching TRBD2. CDR3 length: 14 amino acids. V was clipped by 2 bases and J by 7 bases; unmatched bases: 7. Germline lookup yields CDR1 SGHTA and CDR2 FQGNSA.

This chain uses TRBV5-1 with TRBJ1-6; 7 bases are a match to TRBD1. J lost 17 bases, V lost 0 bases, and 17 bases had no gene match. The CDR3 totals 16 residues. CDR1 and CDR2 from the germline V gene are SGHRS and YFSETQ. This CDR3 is CASSLGPGTVNRRIHF. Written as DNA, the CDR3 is TGCGCCAGCAGCTTGGGACCCGGGACAGTCAACCGGCGGATCCACTTT.

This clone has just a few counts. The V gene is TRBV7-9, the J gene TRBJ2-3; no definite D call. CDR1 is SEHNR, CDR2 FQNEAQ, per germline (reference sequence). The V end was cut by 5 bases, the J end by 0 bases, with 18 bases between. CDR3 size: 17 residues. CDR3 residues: CASSQSSTATSTDTQYF. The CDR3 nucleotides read TGTGCCAGCAGCCAATCCTCCACAGCCACTAGCACAGATACGCAGTATTTT.

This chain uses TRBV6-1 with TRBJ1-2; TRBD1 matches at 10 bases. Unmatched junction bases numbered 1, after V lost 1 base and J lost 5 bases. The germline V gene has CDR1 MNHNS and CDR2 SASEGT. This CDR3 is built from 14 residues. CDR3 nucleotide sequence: TGTGCCAGCAGTGAAGGGACAGGGGGGTATGGCTACACCTTC. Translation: CASSEGTGGYGYTF.